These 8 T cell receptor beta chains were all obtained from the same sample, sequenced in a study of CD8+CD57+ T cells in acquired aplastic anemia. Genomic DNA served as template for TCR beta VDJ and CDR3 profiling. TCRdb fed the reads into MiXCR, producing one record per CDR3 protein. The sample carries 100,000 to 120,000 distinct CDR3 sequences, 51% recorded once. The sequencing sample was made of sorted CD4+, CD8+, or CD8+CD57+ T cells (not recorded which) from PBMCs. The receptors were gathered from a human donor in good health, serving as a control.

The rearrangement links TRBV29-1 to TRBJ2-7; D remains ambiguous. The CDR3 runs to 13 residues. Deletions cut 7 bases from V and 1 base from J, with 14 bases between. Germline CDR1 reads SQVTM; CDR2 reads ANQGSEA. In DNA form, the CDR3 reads TGCAGCGCAACTGCACAGCTTTCCTACGAGCAGTACTTC. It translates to CSATAQLSYEQYF.

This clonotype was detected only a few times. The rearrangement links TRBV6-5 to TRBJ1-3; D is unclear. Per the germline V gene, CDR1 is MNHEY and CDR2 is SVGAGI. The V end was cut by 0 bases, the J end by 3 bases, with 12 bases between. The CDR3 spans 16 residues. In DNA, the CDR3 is TGTGCCAGCAGTTACTCAACCAAGTTAGATGGAAACACCATATATTTT. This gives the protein CASSYSTKLDGNTIYF.

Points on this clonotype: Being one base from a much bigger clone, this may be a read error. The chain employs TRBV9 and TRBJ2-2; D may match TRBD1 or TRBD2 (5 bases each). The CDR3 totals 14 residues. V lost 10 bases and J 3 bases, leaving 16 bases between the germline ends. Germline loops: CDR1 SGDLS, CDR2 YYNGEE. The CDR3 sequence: CACLRDHDTGELFF. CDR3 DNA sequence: TGTGCCTGTCTCCGGGACCATGACACCGGGGAGCTGTTTTTT.

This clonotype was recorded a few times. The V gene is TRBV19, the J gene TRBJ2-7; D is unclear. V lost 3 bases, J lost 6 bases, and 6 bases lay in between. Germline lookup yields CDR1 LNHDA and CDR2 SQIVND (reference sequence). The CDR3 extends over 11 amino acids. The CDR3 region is CASSIGSEQYF. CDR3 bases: TGTGCCAGTAGTATCGGCAGCGAGCAGTACTTC.

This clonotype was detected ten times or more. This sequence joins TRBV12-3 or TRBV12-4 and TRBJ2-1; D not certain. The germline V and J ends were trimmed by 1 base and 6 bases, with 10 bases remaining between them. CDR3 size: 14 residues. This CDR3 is CASSLGGTLNEQFF. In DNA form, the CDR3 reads TGTGCCAGCAGTTTAGGGGGAACGCTCAATGAGCAGTTCTTC.

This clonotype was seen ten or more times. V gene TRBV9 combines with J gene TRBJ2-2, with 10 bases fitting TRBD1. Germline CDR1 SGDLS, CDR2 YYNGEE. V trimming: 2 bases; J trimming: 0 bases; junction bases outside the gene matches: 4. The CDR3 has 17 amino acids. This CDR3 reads CASSVPGTGANTGELFF. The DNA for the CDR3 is TGTGCCAGCAGCGTTCCCGGGACAGGGGCGAACACCGGGGAGCTGTTTTTT.

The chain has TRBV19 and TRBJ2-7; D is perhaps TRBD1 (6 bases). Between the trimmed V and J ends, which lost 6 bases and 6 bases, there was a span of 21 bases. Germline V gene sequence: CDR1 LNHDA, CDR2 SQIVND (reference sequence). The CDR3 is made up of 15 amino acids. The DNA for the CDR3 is TGTGCCAGTAGAAAAGGGTCTGAACCAGGGGCCGAGCAGTACTTC. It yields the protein CASRKGSEPGAEQYF.

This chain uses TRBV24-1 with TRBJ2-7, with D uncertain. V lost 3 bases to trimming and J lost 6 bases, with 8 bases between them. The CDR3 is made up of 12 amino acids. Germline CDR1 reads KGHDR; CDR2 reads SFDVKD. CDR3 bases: TGTGCCACCAGTGATGGGGTTAGCGAGCAGTACTTC. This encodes CATSDGVSEQYF.